These T cell receptor beta chains were read from a single sample in a study of radiation and T cells in renal cell carcinoma. Measured with immunoSEQ multiplex PCR; TCRdb has only the in-frame clones, and not every one. The sample has roughly 100,000 clones; 65% to 90% are singletons. This specimen was blood, taken from a patient whose treatment included radiotherapy and nephrectomy. The receptors were gathered from a man aged 50 to 59 with renal cell carcinoma. Each CDR3 is given with its conserved first and last residue. Fields, in order: D gene, V gene, clone size, J gene, CDR3 protein, CDR3 DNA. The D gene is left open where the match is weak. A row's size may be missing; if present it is once, few, many or a size class.

TRBD2	TRBV7-3	once	TRBJ2-5	CASSWGLAEETQYF	TGTGCCAGCAGCTGGGGACTAGCGGAAGAGACCCAGTACTTC
NA	TRBV7-2	NA	TRBJ2-1	CASSLMRGGARNEQFF	TGTGCCAGCAGCTTAATGCGAGGGGGGGCACGAAATGAGCAGTTCTTC
NA	TRBV7-2	NA	TRBJ2-5	CASSFQGGIQETQYF	TGTGCCAGCAGCTTTCAGGGGGGGATACAAGAGACCCAGTACTTC
TRBD1	TRBV2	NA	TRBJ1-5	CASSTRGDRELGQPQHF	TGTGCCAGCAGTACAAGAGGGGACAGGGAGTTGGGTCAGCCCCAGCATTTT
NA	TRBV6-5	NA	TRBJ1-1	CASSYSGGSNTEAFF	TGTGCCAGCAGTTACTCCGGGGGTTCCAACACTGAAGCTTTCTTT
NA	TRBV2	NA	TRBJ2-1	CASSDAANEQFF	TGTGCCAGCAGTGACGCGGCAAATGAGCAGTTCTTC
TRBD2	TRBV25-1	NA	TRBJ2-1	CASSGTSGRLSYNEQFF	TGTGCCAGCAGCGGGACTAGCGGGAGATTGTCCTACAATGAGCAGTTCTTC
NA	TRBV19	NA	TRBJ1-2	CASSTRQVLYGYTF	TGTGCCAGTAGTACCCGACAGGTGCTCTATGGCTACACCTTC
NA	TRBV9	NA	TRBJ2-1	CASSVADVYNEQFF	TGTGCCAGCAGCGTAGCTGACGTCTACAATGAGCAGTTCTTC
NA	TRBV2	NA	TRBJ1-1	CASTTSEGSTEAFF	TGTGCCAGCACCACCTCGGAGGGGAGCACTGAAGCTTTCTTT
TRBD2	TRBV9	NA	TRBJ2-3	CASSVGPLGLANTDTQYF	TGTGCCAGCAGCGTAGGCCCGCTAGGACTAGCGAACACAGATACGCAGTATTTT
NA	TRBV4-1	NA	TRBJ2-3	CASSQGGQFADTQYF	TGCGCCAGCAGCCAAGGCGGGCAGTTCGCAGATACGCAGTATTTT
TRBD2	TRBV7-2	NA	TRBJ2-5	CASSSPVGLAGGETQYF	TGTGCCAGCAGCTCTCCCGTGGGACTAGCGGGGGGGGAGACCCAGTACTTC
TRBD1	TRBV9	NA	TRBJ1-5	CASSVEGAWEPQHF	TGTGCCAGCAGCGTAGAGGGGGCGTGGGAGCCCCAGCATTTT
TRBD2	TRBV6-5	NA	TRBJ2-3	CASRLAGGDTQYF	TGTGCCAGCAGACTAGCGGGAGGAGATACGCAGTATTTT
NA	TRBV19	NA	TRBJ1-5	CASTNDRNQPQHF	TGTGCCAGTACCAACGACAGGAATCAGCCCCAGCATTTT
TRBD1	TRBV11-2	NA	TRBJ2-7	CASSLSWTGGLGSTYEQYF	TGTGCCAGCAGCTTATCCTGGACAGGGGGATTAGGGAGCACCTACGAGCAGTACTTC
TRBD2	TRBV9	NA	TRBJ2-5	CASSVGDYRQETQYF	TGTGCCAGCAGCGTAGGGGACTACCGCCAAGAGACCCAGTACTTC
NA	TRBV28	once	TRBJ1-1	CASSSPHREDTEAFF	TGTGCCAGCAGTTCACCGCACAGGGAGGACACTGAAGCTTTCTTT
NA	TRBV5-4	NA	TRBJ2-7	CASSTPTGSYEQYF	TGTGCCAGCAGCACGCCAACCGGGTCCTACGAGCAGTACTTC
TRBD1	TRBV18	NA	TRBJ2-2	CASSPTGENSMAGELFF	TGTGCCAGCTCACCAACAGGGGAGAATAGTATGGCCGGGGAGCTGTTTTTT
TRBD1	TRBV5-1	NA	TRBJ1-2	CASSPDRGYGYTF	TGCGCCAGCAGCCCCGACAGGGGCTATGGCTACACCTTC
NA	TRBV6-5	few	TRBJ2-7	CASSYRLGRGYEQYF	TGTGCCAGCAGTTACAGGCTGGGAAGAGGGTACGAGCAGTACTTC